The 27 T cell receptor beta chains in this list originate from one sample, sequenced in a study of PD-1 blockade in classical Hodgkin lymphoma. Assay used: immunoSEQ multiplex PCR; TCRdb lists only in-frame clones, some missing. Among under 45,000 clones, approximately 80% were seen once, and the ten largest hold around 20%. With no exception, relapse followed autologous stem cell transplantation in all patients, and brentuximab vedotin exposure varied. The specimen was peripheral blood mononuclear cells (PBMCs), collected at baseline. These receptors all come from a human donor with classical Hodgkin lymphoma.

The rearrangement uses TRBV15 and TRBJ2-7; D remains unclear. This CDR3 spans 13 amino acids. Germline-derived CDR1 and CDR2 are LNHNV and YYDKDF (reference sequence). Trimming left V 2 bases short and J 0 bases short, with 5 bases between. The CDR3 reads CATSRQYSYEQYF. In DNA, the CDR3 is TGTGCCACCAGCAGACAGTACTCCTACGAGCAGTACTTC.

The chain carries TRBV7-2 and TRBJ2-3; TRBD1 agrees at 8 bases. The ends lost 3 bases at V and 3 bases at J; junction bases unmatched: 8. Germline V CDR1 and CDR2: SGHTA, FQGNSA. The CDR3 has 16 amino acids. The CDR3, as DNA: TGTGCCAGCAGCTTCGGACAGGGAGTTAGGACAGATACGCAGTATTTT. It yields the protein CASSFGQGVRTDTQYF.

This chain links TRBV7-9 with TRBJ2-5; 11 bases align to TRBD2. V lost 5 bases to trimming and J lost 1 base; unmatched junction nucleotides: 6. Germline lookup yields CDR1 SEHNR and CDR2 FQNEAQ (reference sequence). The CDR3 is 16 amino acids. The CDR3 DNA reads as TGTGCCAGCAGCCCCGGGACTAGCGGATTCCAAGAGACCCAGTACTTC. Its translation is CASSPGTSGFQETQYF.

This clone showed up just a few times. The chain recombines TRBV29-1 with TRBJ2-2, with 7 bases aligning to TRBD1. This CDR3 region has 11 residues. The J segment lost 6 bases and the V segment lost 5 bases, leaving 0 bases of the junction unmatched. Per the germline V gene, CDR1 is SQVTM and CDR2 is ANQGSEA. CDR3 protein: CSVRGPGELFF. As DNA, the CDR3 is TGCAGCGTTAGGGGGCCCGGGGAGCTGTTTTTT.

The J gene is TRBJ1-1, the V gene TRBV28; 9 bases are shared with TRBD1. This CDR3 comprises 18 residues. The germline gives CDR1 MDHEN, CDR2 SYDVKM. With 6 bases clipped from V and 1 base from J, the junction kept 15 bases outside the gene matches. Written as DNA, the CDR3 is TGTGCCAGCAGACCTACCCCGGGACAGGGCGGAGAGAACACTGAAGCTTTCTTT. Translation gives CASRPTPGQGGENTEAFF.

This rearrangement joins TRBV11-2 to TRBJ1-1; D remains unclear. The CDR3 is 15 amino acids. The ends were cut back, 3 bases at V and 0 bases at J, with 11 bases in the middle. CDR1 and CDR2 from the germline V gene are SGHAT and FQNNGV. The DNA of the CDR3 is TGTGCCAGCAGCTTTAGCGCATCAATGAACACTGAAGCTTTCTTT. This translates into CASSFSASMNTEAFF.

This clone was observed a handful of times. The chain recombines TRBV27 with TRBJ2-7; a possible D gene is TRBD1 (5 bases). This CDR3 is 16 amino acids long. Trimming cost V 6 bases and J 1 base, with 19 bases left between them. Germline V gene sequence: CDR1 MNHEY, CDR2 SMNVEV (reference sequence). The CDR3 spells CASRMYRQGKSYEQYF. CDR3 nucleotides: TGTGCCAGCAGAATGTACCGGCAGGGAAAATCCTACGAGCAGTACTTC.

The chain carries TRBV7-9 and TRBJ1-4, with unresolved D. Trimming removed 5 bases at V and 3 bases at J, with 13 bases between. CDR1 and CDR2 (germline): SEHNR, FQNEAQ (reference sequence). The CDR3 runs 15 residues. The CDR3 region is CASSRPNGANEKLFF. In DNA form, the CDR3 reads TGTGCCAGCAGCCGCCCAAACGGGGCTAATGAAAAACTGTTTTTT.

V and J are TRBV25-1 and TRBJ1-5; D possibly corresponds to TRBD1 (6 bases). The germline CDR1 and CDR2 sequences are MGHDK and SYGVNS. V gave up 10 bases and J gave up 1 base, with 14 bases separating them. The CDR3 consists of 14 residues. Here the CDR3 DNA reads TGTGCCACCGATGCCGACAGGAGCAATCAGCCCCAGCATTTT. Amino acids: CATDADRSNQPQHF. Full variable domain (remainder filled in from reference TRBV25-1 and TRBJ1-5): EADIYQTPRYLVIGTGKKITLECSQTMGHDKMYWYQQDPGMELHLIHYSYGVNSTEKGDLSSESTVSRIRTEHFPLTLESARPSHTSQYLCATDADRSNQPQHFGDGTRLSIL.

The V and J genes are TRBV5-6 and TRBJ1-4; the match to TRBD1 covers 9 bases. The CDR3 loop spans 16 amino acids. V lost 4 bases, J lost 7 bases, and 11 bases stayed unmatched. The germline V gene has CDR1 SGHDT and CDR2 YYEEEE. CDR3 nucleotides: TGTGCCAGCAGCCGCCTCGGGACAGGGTTGGGTGAAAAACTGTTTTTT. This codes for CASSRLGTGLGEKLFF.

The chain joins TRBV5-5 to TRBJ2-7; TRBD2 aligns across 12 bases. J was trimmed by 6 bases and V by 3 bases; bases with no gene match: 7. The length of the CDR3 is 15 residues. The V gene's germline CDR1 is SGHKS and CDR2 YYEKEE (reference sequence). The CDR3 sequence is CASSSDLAGGPEQYF. CDR3 bases: TGTGCCAGCAGCTCGGATCTAGCGGGAGGGCCCGAGCAGTACTTC.

The rearrangement joins TRBV11-2 to TRBJ1-6; D uncertain. Looked up from germline, CDR1 is SGHAT and CDR2 is FQNNGV. Trimming left V 2 bases short and J 7 bases short, with 12 bases between. The CDR3 totals 15 residues. The CDR3 sequence: CASSLKGRLNSPLHF. In DNA, the CDR3 is TGTGCCAGCAGCTTAAAGGGTCGCCTCAATTCACCCCTCCACTTT.

This clone turned up a few times. The CDR3 bases are TGTGCCAGCAGTTTTTCGGCCGGGGAGCTGTTTTTT. Translation gives CASSFSAGELFF. The gene calls are TRBV28 and TRBJ2-2; no firm D call. Trimming cost V 3 bases and J 6 bases, with 5 bases left between them. The CDR3 spans 12 residues. Germline CDR1 and CDR2: MDHEN and SYDVKM. The entire variable domain, with the rest obtained from reference TRBV28 and TRBJ2-2, is as follows: DVKVTQSSRYLVKRTGEKVFLECVQDMDHENMFWYRQDPGLGLRLIYFSYDVKMKEKGDIPEGYSVSREKKERFSLILESASTNQTSMYLCASSFSAGELFFGEGSRLTVL.

In its sample, this clone was seen once. CDR3: CASRDLSNEQFF. The CDR3 nucleotides read TGTGCCAGCAGGGATCTATCGAATGAGCAGTTCTTC. The rearrangement links TRBV7-2 to TRBJ2-1; D ambiguous. The CDR3 has 12 residues. Germline V gives CDR1 SGHTA, CDR2 FQGNSA. The V end lost 6 bases, the J end lost 7 bases, and 10 bases lay between the germline ends. The full variable domain, rest sourced from reference TRBV7-2 and TRBJ2-1, is GAGVSQSPSNKVTEKGKDVELRCDPISGHTALYWYRQSLGQGLEFLIYFQGNSAPDKSGLPSDRFSAERTGGSVSTLTIQRTQQEDSAVYLCASRDLSNEQFFGPGTRLTVL.

The V gene is TRBV7-9, the J gene TRBJ2-7; D may be TRBD1 (6 bases). Germline assignment: CDR1 SEHNR and CDR2 FQNEAQ (reference sequence). The CDR3 totals 16 residues. Trimming removed 1 base at V and 4 bases at J, with 17 bases between. DNA for the CDR3: TGTGCCAGCAGCTTAGTACCGGCAGGGGACGGGTACGAGCAGTACTTC. Its translation: CASSLVPAGDGYEQYF.

The rearrangement links TRBV7-6 to TRBJ2-1; tentatively, D is TRBD2 (5 bases). CDR3 length equals 16 residues. The germline V and J ends were trimmed by 0 bases and 0 bases, with 9 bases remaining between them. Germline lookup yields CDR1 SGHVS and CDR2 FNYEAQ. Here the CDR3 reads CASSLAGGFSYNEQFF. The CDR3, as DNA: TGTGCCAGCAGCTTAGCGGGCGGGTTCTCCTACAATGAGCAGTTCTTC. The full variable domain, rest sourced from reference TRBV7-6 and TRBJ2-1, is GAGVSQSPRYKVTKRGQDVALRCDPISGHVSLYWYRQALGQGPEFLTYFNYEAQQDKSGLPNDRFSAERPEGSISTLTIQRTEQRDSAMYRCASSLAGGFSYNEQFFGPGTRLTVL.

The V gene is TRBV11-2, the J gene TRBJ2-7; D not resolved. Per germline, CDR1 SGHAT and CDR2 FQNNGV. The CDR3 contains 11 residues. V was cut by 5 bases and J by 2 bases, with 4 bases left in between. CDR3 amino acids: CASSPAYEQYF. CDR3 DNA: TGTGCCAGCAGCCCCGCCTACGAGCAGTACTTC.

For this clone: One junction end does not reproduce the germline sequence, and a read error may be involved. The J gene is TRBJ2-7, the V gene TRBV7-2; TRBD1 aligns across 7 bases. From germline, CDR1 is SGHTA and CDR2 FQGNSA. This CDR3 spans 15 amino acids. CDR3 nucleotides: TGTGCCAGCAGTTTAGTAGGACAGGTGTCCTACGAGCAGTACTTC. The encoded protein is CASSLVGQVSYEQYF.

The chain uses TRBV11-2 and TRBJ2-3, with D tentatively TRBD2 (6 bases). In germline, CDR1 is SGHAT, CDR2 FQNNGV. The CDR3 runs 14 residues. Between the trimmed V and J ends, which lost 5 bases and 3 bases, there was a span of 12 bases. CDR3: CASSPWRGTDTQYF. For the CDR3, the DNA is TGTGCCAGCAGCCCCTGGCGGGGTACAGATACGCAGTATTTT.

There are a few counts of this clone. The CDR3 nucleotides read TGTGCCAGCAGAGGGACAGACGGCTACACCTTC. It yields the protein CASRGTDGYTF. The chain joins TRBV6-5 to TRBJ1-2; TRBD1 agrees at 7 bases. The junction had 3 bases not matched to a gene; V was cut back by 6 bases and J by 8 bases. The CDR3 is 11 residues long. The V gene's germline CDR1 is MNHEY and CDR2 SVGAGI.

This clone was picked up a small number of times. The chain carries TRBV27 and TRBJ2-2; weak D call: TRBD1 (5 bases). Germline lookup yields CDR1 MNHEY and CDR2 SMNVEV (reference sequence). The length of the CDR3 is 15 residues. Deletions cut 2 bases from V and 4 bases from J, with 11 bases between. The CDR3 nucleotides read TGTGCCAGCAGTTTACCAGGGTCCGGCACCGGGGAGCTGTTTTTT. It translates to CASSLPGSGTGELFF.

The chain has TRBV4-1 and TRBJ1-4, with D uncertain. Germline assignment: CDR1 MGHRA and CDR2 YSYEKL. This CDR3 region has 15 residues. Trimming took 1 base from V and 8 from J, leaving 14 bases between them. The CDR3 sequence is CASSQAEAPREKLFF. In DNA form, the CDR3 reads TGCGCCAGCAGCCAAGCGGAGGCGCCGAGAGAAAAACTGTTTTTT.

The chain combines TRBV19 with TRBJ2-3; D is tentatively TRBD1 or TRBD2 (6 bases each). Germline V gene lookup returns CDR1 LNHDA and CDR2 SQIVND (reference sequence). The CDR3 contains 16 residues. V was trimmed by 4 bases and J by 0 bases, leaving 14 bases between them. This CDR3 reads CASSRQGTSSTDTQYF. DNA for the CDR3: TGTGCCAGTAGTAGGCAGGGGACTTCTAGCACAGATACGCAGTATTTT.

The chain has TRBV6-5 and TRBJ2-5; D ambiguous. The CDR3 is made up of 14 amino acids. In germline, CDR1 is MNHEY, CDR2 SVGAGI. The V and J ends lost 6 bases and 1 base respectively, with 12 bases between them. CDR3 in amino acids: CASSPGVLQETQYF. DNA for the CDR3: TGTGCCAGCAGCCCCGGAGTTCTCCAAGAGACCCAGTACTTC.

The chain carries TRBV7-3 and TRBJ1-1; D is unresolved. CDR1 is SGHTA, CDR2 FQGTGA, per germline. The CDR3 consists of 12 residues. Trimming left V 2 bases short and J 5 bases short, with 6 bases between. The CDR3 region has the DNA TGTGCCAGCAGCTTAGAGGAGACTGAAGCTTTCTTT. Protein: CASSLEETEAFF.

J is TRBJ2-1 and V is TRBV7-2; maybe TRBD2 (5 bases). CDR1 SGHTA and CDR2 FQGNSA come from the germline V gene. This CDR3 has 14 amino acids. With 11 bases removed from V and 0 bases from J, the gap between germline ends came to 14 bases. In nucleotides, the CDR3 is TGTGCCGGCACTACTAGGAGCTCCTACAATGAGCAGTTCTTC. Amino acid sequence: CAGTTRSSYNEQFF.

Comment on this clone: At one end, the junction sequence differs from germline, possibly due to a read error. The chain carries TRBV19 and TRBJ1-1; D might be TRBD1 (6 bases). This CDR3 contains 15 residues. From germline, CDR1 is LNHDA and CDR2 SQIVND (reference sequence). The CDR3 reads CACSRQALSNTEAFF. The CDR3 region has the DNA TGTGCCTGTAGTCGACAGGCTTTATCGAACACTGAAGCTTTCTTT.